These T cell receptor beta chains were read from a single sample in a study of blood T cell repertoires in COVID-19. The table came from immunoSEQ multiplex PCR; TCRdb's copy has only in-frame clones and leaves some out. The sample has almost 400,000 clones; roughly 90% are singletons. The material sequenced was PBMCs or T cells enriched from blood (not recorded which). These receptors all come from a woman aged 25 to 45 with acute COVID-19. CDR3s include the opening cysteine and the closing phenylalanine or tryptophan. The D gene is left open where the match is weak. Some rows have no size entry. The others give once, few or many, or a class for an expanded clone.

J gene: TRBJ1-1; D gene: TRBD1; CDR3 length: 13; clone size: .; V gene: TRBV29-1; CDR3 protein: CSVEDRMNTEAFF; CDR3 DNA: TGCAGCGTTGAGGACAGGATGAACACTGAAGCTTTCTTT
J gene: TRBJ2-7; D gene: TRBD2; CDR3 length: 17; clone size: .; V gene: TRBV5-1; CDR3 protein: CASSPGTSGGYVYEQYF; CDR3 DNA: TGCGCCAGCAGCCCGGGGACTAGCGGAGGCTACGTGTACGAGCAGTACTTC
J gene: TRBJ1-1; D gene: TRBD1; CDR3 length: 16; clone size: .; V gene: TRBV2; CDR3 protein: CASRWDREDGDTEAFF; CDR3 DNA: TGTGCCAGCAGATGGGACAGGGAGGATGGCGACACTGAAGCTTTCTTT
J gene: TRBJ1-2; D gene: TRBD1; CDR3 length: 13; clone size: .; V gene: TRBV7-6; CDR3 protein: CASSLLGTGDHTF; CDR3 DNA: TGTGCCAGCAGCTTATTGGGGACAGGGGACCACACCTTC
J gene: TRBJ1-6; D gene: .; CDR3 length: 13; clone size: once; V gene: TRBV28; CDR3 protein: CASGGGLGSPLHF; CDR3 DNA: TGTGCCAGCGGAGGAGGGTTGGGATCACCCCTCCACTTT
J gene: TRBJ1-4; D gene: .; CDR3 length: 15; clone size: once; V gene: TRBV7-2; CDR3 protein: CASSLAVGRYEKLFF; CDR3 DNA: TGTGCCAGCAGCTTAGCGGTGGGGAGGTATGAAAAACTGTTTTTT
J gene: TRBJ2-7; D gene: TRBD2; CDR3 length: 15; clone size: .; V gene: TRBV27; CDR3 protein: CASSLQRGASYEQYF; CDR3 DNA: TGTGCCAGCAGTTTGCAGCGGGGGGCATCCTACGAGCAGTACTTC
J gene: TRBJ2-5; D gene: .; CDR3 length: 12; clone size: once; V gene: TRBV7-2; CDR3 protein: CASSPSRETQYF; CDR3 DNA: TGTGCCAGCAGCCCTAGTAGGGAGACCCAGTACTTC
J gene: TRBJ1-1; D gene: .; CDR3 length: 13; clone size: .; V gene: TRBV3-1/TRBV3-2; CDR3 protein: CASSRGQNTEAFF; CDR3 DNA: TGTGCCAGCAGCCGAGGACAGAACACTGAAGCTTTCTTT
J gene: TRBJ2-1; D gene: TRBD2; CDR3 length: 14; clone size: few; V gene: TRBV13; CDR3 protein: CASSPSVAGREQFF; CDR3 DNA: TGTGCCAGCAGCCCATCGGTAGCGGGGAGAGAGCAGTTCTTC
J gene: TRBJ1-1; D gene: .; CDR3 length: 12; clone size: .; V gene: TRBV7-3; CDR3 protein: CASSSGGTEAFF; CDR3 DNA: TGTGCCAGCAGCTCGGGGGGCACTGAAGCTTTCTTT
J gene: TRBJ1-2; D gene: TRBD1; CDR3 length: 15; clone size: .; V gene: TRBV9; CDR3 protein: CASSGNRQGMRGYTF; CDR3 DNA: TGTGCCAGCAGCGGAAATAGACAGGGTATGAGGGGCTACACCTTC
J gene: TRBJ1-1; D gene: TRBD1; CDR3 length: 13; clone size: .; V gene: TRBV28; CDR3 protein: CACWTGVRTEAFF; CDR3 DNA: TGTGCCTGTTGGACAGGGGTCCGCACTGAAGCTTTCTTT
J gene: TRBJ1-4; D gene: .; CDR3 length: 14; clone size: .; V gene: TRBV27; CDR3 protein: CASSFRGSNEKLFF; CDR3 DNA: TGTGCCAGCAGTTTCCGGGGGTCTAATGAAAAACTGTTTTTT
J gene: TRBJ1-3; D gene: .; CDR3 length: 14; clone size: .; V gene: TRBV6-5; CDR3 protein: CASSYSSGGNTIYF; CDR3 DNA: TGTGCCAGCAGTTACTCCTCGGGGGGAAACACCATATATTTT
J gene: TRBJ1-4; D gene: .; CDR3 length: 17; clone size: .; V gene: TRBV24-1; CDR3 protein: CATSDSQAGTGYEKLFF; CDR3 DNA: TGTGCCACCAGTGACTCTCAGGCAGGGACTGGTTATGAAAAACTGTTTTTT
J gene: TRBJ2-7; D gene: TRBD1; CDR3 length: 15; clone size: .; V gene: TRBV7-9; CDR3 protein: CASSLGSGTVYEQYF; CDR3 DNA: TGTGCCAGCAGCTTAGGGTCCGGGACAGTTTACGAGCAGTACTTC
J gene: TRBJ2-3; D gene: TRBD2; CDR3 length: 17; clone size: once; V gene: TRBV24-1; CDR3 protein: CATSDVTSGGPTDTQYF; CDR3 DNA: TGTGCCACCAGTGATGTGACTAGCGGGGGGCCCACAGATACGCAGTATTTT